What follows are 13 T cell receptor beta chains derived from one specimen sequenced in a study of brain metastases from non-small cell lung cancer. Using immunoSEQ multiplex PCR, the repertoire was profiled, and TCRdb retains in-frame clones only, with some absent. The data hold over a thousand clones, with roughly 89% observed a single time. Sequencing used primary lung tumor tissue. The receptor set was obtained from a donor aged 40 or over with non-small cell lung cancer.

The rearrangement uses TRBV3-1 (or the pseudogene TRBV3-2) and TRBJ1-2; 9 bases map to TRBD1. This CDR3 contains 16 residues. Germline lookup yields CDR1 LGHDT and CDR2 YNNKEL (reference sequence). V lost 0 bases, J lost 2 bases, and 4 bases stayed unmatched. CDR3: CASSQDLGTGNYGYTF. The CDR3 region has the DNA TGTGCCAGCAGCCAAGATTTGGGGACAGGGAACTATGGCTACACCTTC.

The rearrangement links TRBV3-1 (or the pseudogene TRBV3-2) to TRBJ1-4; D is unclear. CDR3 length equals 15 residues. Between the trimmed V and J ends, which lost 0 bases and 3 bases, there was a span of 8 bases. Germline V gene lookup returns CDR1 LGHDT and CDR2 YNNKEL (reference sequence). CDR3 residues: CASSQDMGSNEKLFF. The CDR3 region has the DNA TGTGCCAGCAGCCAAGATATGGGATCTAATGAAAAACTGTTTTTT.

The J gene is TRBJ2-1, the V gene TRBV6-2 or TRBV6-3; 10 bases are shared with TRBD1. The junction had 2 bases not matched to a gene; V was cut back by 6 bases and J by 6 bases. CDR3 length: 13 residues. CDR1 is MNHEY and CDR2 is SVGEGT in the germline V gene. For the CDR3, the DNA is TGTGCCAGCAGCGACAGGGGGCTCAATGAGCAGTTCTTC. Amino acids: CASSDRGLNEQFF.

This rearrangement joins TRBV5-4 to TRBJ2-1; D is unresolved. The CDR3 spans 15 residues. CDR1 and CDR2 from the germline V gene are SGHNT and YYREEE (reference sequence). Trimming shortened V by 1 base and J by 4 bases, and 12 bases separated the two germline ends. The CDR3 nucleotides read TGTGCCAGCAGCTTGCGGCAGGACGGGTACAATGAGCAGTTCTTC. It encodes CASSLRQDGYNEQFF.

This chain uses TRBV6-5 with TRBJ2-4, with D perhaps matching TRBD2 (6 bases). Germline V gene data show CDR1 as MNHEY and CDR2 as SVGAGI. V was pared by 6 bases and J by 0 bases, with 9 bases between. CDR3 length: 14 residues. The chain's CDR3 is CASSPGLAKNIQYF. For the CDR3, the DNA is TGTGCCAGCAGCCCGGGACTAGCCAAAAACATTCAGTACTTC.

V usage is TRBV2 and J usage is TRBJ1-5; D gene unclear. CDR1 and CDR2 from the germline V gene are SNHLY and FYNNEI. The CDR3 loop spans 13 amino acids. Trimming left V 6 bases short and J 1 base short, with 7 bases between. The CDR3 region is CASRDDSNQPQHF. The CDR3 DNA sequence: TGTGCCAGCAGAGATGACAGCAATCAGCCCCAGCATTTT.

V usage is TRBV2 and J usage is TRBJ1-5, with TRBD1 matching 9 bases. This CDR3 contains 16 residues. Germline V gives CDR1 SNHLY, CDR2 FYNNEI. Unmatched junction bases numbered 7, after V lost 4 bases and J lost 3 bases. The CDR3 loop reads CASSAPRTGANQPQHF. The CDR3 DNA reads TGTGCCAGCAGTGCCCCCCGGACAGGGGCCAATCAGCCCCAGCATTTT.

CDR3 region: CATSRATARNGYTF. In DNA, the CDR3 is TGTGCCACCAGCAGAGCGACAGCTCGAAATGGCTACACCTTC. The chain recombines TRBV15 with TRBJ1-2, with D possibly TRBD1 on 5 matching bases. Trimming took off 1 base at V and 6 bases at J, with 12 bases between the two ends. From germline, CDR1 is LNHNV and CDR2 YYDKDF (reference sequence). The length of the CDR3 is 14 residues. Full variable domain (outside the CDR3, taken from reference TRBV15 and TRBJ1-2): DAMVIQNPRYQVTQFGKPVTLSCSQTLNHNVMYWYQQKSSQAPKLLFHYYDKDFNNEADTPDNFQSRRPNTSFCFLDIRSPGLGDTAMYLCATSRATARNGYTFGSGTRLTVV.

This clone was found once. V and J are TRBV2 and TRBJ2-5; 14 nucleotides match TRBD2. The CDR3 consists of 17 residues. V was clipped by 5 bases and J by 5 bases; unmatched bases: 10. Germline loops: CDR1 SNHLY, CDR2 FYNNEI. CDR3 coding DNA: TGTGCCAGCAGTCCCTCGACTAGCGGGGGGGTCCTCGAGACCCAGTACTTC. Its protein is CASSPSTSGGVLETQYF.

In the case of this clone: Germline is not matched at one junction end, which may reflect a read error. This chain uses TRBV19 with TRBJ2-2; D is possibly TRBD2 (5 bases). The germline V gene has CDR1 LNHDA and CDR2 SQIVND (reference sequence). The CDR3 sequence is 12 residues long. CDR3 DNA sequence: TGTGCCAGTACCAGGACCACCGGGGAACTGTTTTTT. Residues: CASTRTTGELFF.

V gene TRBV15 combines with J gene TRBJ1-5; D is ambiguous. The CDR3 length is 12 residues. From germline, CDR1 is LNHNV and CDR2 YYDKDF (reference sequence). V lost 8 bases and J lost 6, with 11 bases in between. This chain's CDR3 is CATAQDTQPQHF. The CDR3 DNA is TGTGCCACCGCTCAGGATACTCAGCCCCAGCATTTT.

The chain has TRBV7-8 and TRBJ2-3, with D tentatively TRBD2 (5 bases). CDR3 length equals 15 residues. CDR1 SGHVS and CDR2 FQNEAQ come from the germline V gene. V was cut by 3 bases and J by 2 bases, with 12 bases left in between. Here the CDR3 reads CASSFGLLLTDTQYF. Here the CDR3 DNA reads TGTGCCAGCAGCTTCGGACTCTTACTCACAGATACGCAGTATTTT.

The chain carries TRBV2 and TRBJ2-1, with D possibly being TRBD1 (6 bases). The V end was cut by 4 bases, the J end by 8 bases, with 15 bases between. The CDR3 covers 14 residues. CDR1 is SNHLY and CDR2 is FYNNEI in the germline V gene. CDR3 DNA sequence: TGTGCCAGCAGTGGGGGGCCCCTTGGGGATGAGCAGTTCTTC. Residues: CASSGGPLGDEQFF.